This TCR beta chain was found in a study of sequential checkpoint blockade in melanoma. The treatment here: randomized to nivolumab then ipilimumab (arm A) or the reverse (arm B). The CDR3 loop spans 16 amino acids. Germline values: CDR1 LGHNA, CDR2 YNFKEQ. Trimming took 0 bases from V and 0 from J; bases not matched to a gene: 3. The repertoire was sequenced with immunoSEQ multiplex PCR; TCRdb's copy has only in-frame clones and lacks some. The sample consists of over 10,000 clones, approximately 83% of them appearing once. This sequence originates from a human donor with melanoma. The chain couples TRBV4-2 to TRBJ2-7; 9 bases align to TRBD2. The sample was CD8+ T cells sorted from blood (inferred from file names), taken from a patient given nivolumab and ipilimumab in sequence. CDR3 sequence (DNA): TGTGCCAGCAGCCAAGATGCAGCGGGGGGCTCCTACGAGCAGTACTTC. Protein sequence: CASSQDAAGGSYEQYF.